This paragraph reports one T cell receptor beta chain. This record belongs to a study of T cells in Graves' hyperthyroidism and ophthalmopathy. This CDR3 comprises 10 residues. Germline CDR1 is MDHEN and CDR2 is SYDVKM. Amplified TCR beta CDR3 regions came from RNA transcripts. The study used the HTBI primer set for a first-round RT-PCR of the TCR CDR3. TCRdb reanalysed the multiplex PCR reads using MiXCR and keeps one entry per CDR3 protein. This table holds about 290,000 distinct CDR3 sequences, roughly 17% found once. This chain links TRBV28 with TRBJ1-2; D is unclear. The receptor was derived from a man aged 30-40 years with Graves' hyperthyroidism. The material sequenced was blood. The CDR3 DNA sequence: TGTGGGGAGACTAACTATGGCTACACCTTC. The encoded protein is CGETNYGYTF.